These T cell receptor beta chains were read from a single sample in a study of T cells in Graves' hyperthyroidism and ophthalmopathy. TCRdb fed the multiplex PCR reads into MiXCR, producing one record per CDR3 protein. The data show fewer than 650,000 distinct CDR3 sequences, with roughly 14% seen just once and over 3.5% held by the top ten. Sequencing was done on a sample of blood. The receptors originated from a woman aged 40 to 50 with Graves' ophthalmopathy. Each CDR3 is given with its conserved first and last residue. Fields, in order: V gene, clone size, J gene, D gene, CDR3 protein, CDR3 DNA. The D gene is left open where the match is weak. Size is omitted from some rows. Given values are once, few, many or a class for expanded clones.

V: TRBV20-1; size: few; J: TRBJ2-7; D: TRBD2; CDR3: CSARAGLAGGLYEQYF; DNA: TGCAGTGCTAGAGCCGGACTAGCGGGAGGCCTCTACGAGCAGTACTTC
V: TRBV7-9; size: many; J: TRBJ2-7; D: TRBD1; CDR3: CASSSRQGRNEQYF; DNA: TGTGCCAGCAGCTCGAGACAGGGTCGGAACGAGCAGTACTTC
V: TRBV20-1; size: many; J: TRBJ1-1; D: TRBD1; CDR3: CSAREDRGNTEAFF; DNA: TGCAGTGCTAGAGAGGACAGGGGGAACACTGAAGCTTTCTTT
V: TRBV6-1; size: many; J: TRBJ1-1; D: .; CDR3: CASRWGYTEAFF; DNA: TGTGCCAGCAGGTGGGGGTACACTGAAGCTTTCTTT
V: TRBV6-1; size: .; J: TRBJ2-5; D: TRBD1; CDR3: CASSTGTGGGVTQYF; DNA: TGTGCCAGCAGTACCGGGACAGGGGGCGGAGTGACCCAGTACTTC
V: TRBV27; size: many; J: TRBJ1-5; D: TRBD1; CDR3: CASRLQGSVSQPQHF; DNA: TGTGCCAGCAGGCTACAGGGGAGCGTAAGTCAGCCCCAGCATTTT
V: TRBV13; size: many; J: TRBJ1-1; D: TRBD1; CDR3: CASSSPPGTGDTEAFF; DNA: TGTGCCAGCAGCTCCCCCCCCGGGACAGGAGACACTGAAGCTTTCTTT
V: TRBV7-2; size: many; J: TRBJ2-7; D: TRBD2; CDR3: CASSLTSGDSYEQYF; DNA: TGTGCCAGCAGCCTGACTAGCGGTGACTCCTACGAGCAGTACTTC
V: TRBV29-1; size: many; J: TRBJ1-5; D: TRBD1; CDR3: CSVGDSYNQPQHF; DNA: TGCAGCGTCGGGGACAGCTACAATCAGCCCCAGCATTTT
V: TRBV7-9; size: many; J: TRBJ1-5; D: TRBD1; CDR3: CASSLWGQGDQPQHF; DNA: TGTGCCAGCAGCTTATGGGGACAGGGCGATCAGCCCCAGCATTTT
V: TRBV29-1; size: many; J: TRBJ2-7; D: TRBD1; CDR3: CSVGDRGNEQYF; DNA: TGCAGCGTTGGAGACAGGGGCAACGAGCAGTACTTC